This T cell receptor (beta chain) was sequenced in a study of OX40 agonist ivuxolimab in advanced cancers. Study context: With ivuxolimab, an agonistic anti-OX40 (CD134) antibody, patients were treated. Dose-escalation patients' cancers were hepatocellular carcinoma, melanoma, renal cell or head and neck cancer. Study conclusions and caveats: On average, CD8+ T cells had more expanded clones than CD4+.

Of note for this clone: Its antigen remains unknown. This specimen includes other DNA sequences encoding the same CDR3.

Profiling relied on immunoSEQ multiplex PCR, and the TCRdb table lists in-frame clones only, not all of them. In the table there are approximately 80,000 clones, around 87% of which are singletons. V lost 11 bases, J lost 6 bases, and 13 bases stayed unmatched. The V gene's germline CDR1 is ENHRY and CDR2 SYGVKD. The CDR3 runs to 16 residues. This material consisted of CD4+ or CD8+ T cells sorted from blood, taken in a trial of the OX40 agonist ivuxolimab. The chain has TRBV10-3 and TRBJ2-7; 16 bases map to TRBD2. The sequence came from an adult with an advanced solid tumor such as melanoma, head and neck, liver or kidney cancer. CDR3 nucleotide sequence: TGTGCCGCTACTCCGGGACTAGCGGGAGGGCCGGCCGAGCAGTACTTC. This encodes CAATPGLAGGPAEQYF.